This T cell receptor (beta chain) is from a study of blood T cell repertoires in COVID-19. Study overall: Samples came from the United States, Italy and Spain, spanning acute and convalescent COVID-19. PBMCs, B-cell-depleted T cells, or T cells were the source of the cDNA or gDNA that made up the material.

Germline V gives CDR1 MNHEY, CDR2 SVGAGI. The CDR3 length is 14 residues. With 5 bases clipped from V and 6 bases from J, the junction kept 5 bases outside the gene matches. In the authors' workflow: Quantification of nucleated cells was approximated via reference gene primer amplification. Sequencing used immunoSEQ multiplex PCR; TCRdb keeps in-frame clones, though not all of them. The V and J calls and clone size are taken from that table; D and trimming were inferred from the DNA. This table holds 140,000 to 150,000 clones, approximately 85% found once. While infection was still active, Seattle patients were enrolled and then followed longitudinally.

This TCR derives from an older woman with COVID-19, enrolled during active disease. Sequenced material: peripheral blood. The rearrangement joins TRBV6-5 to TRBJ1-5; 9 bases align to TRBD1. The CDR3 loop reads CASSLQGARQPQHF. The DNA for the CDR3 is TGTGCCAGCAGTCTACAGGGGGCTCGTCAGCCCCAGCATTTT.